Listed below are T cell receptor beta chains from one sample, sequenced in a study of OX40 agonist ivuxolimab in advanced cancers. Produced via immunoSEQ multiplex PCR; TCRdb's table is partial and in-frame only. The sample comprises under 20,000 clones, 80% to 90% of which are singletons, and roughly 20% rests with the top ten. The source material was CD4+ or CD8+ T cells sorted from blood, sampled in a trial of the OX40 agonist ivuxolimab. The receptors were gathered from an adult with an advanced solid tumor such as melanoma, head and neck, liver or kidney cancer. Both conserved end residues are part of each CDR3. A D gene is named only where the DNA matches it firmly. The listing skips clone size in some rows; elsewhere it reads once, few, many or a size class.

CDR3aa | CDR3nt | j_gene | abundance | d_gene | v_gene
CASSNRTAYNSPLHF | TGTGCCAGCAGTAACAGGACAGCGTATAATTCACCCCTCCACTTT | TRBJ1-6 | . | . | TRBV27
CASSIGDMGQPQHF | TGTGCCAGTAGTATAGGGGACATGGGTCAGCCCCAGCATTTT | TRBJ1-5 | . | . | TRBV19
CATSPVYQETQYF | TGTGCCACCAGCCCAGTGTACCAAGAGACCCAGTACTTC | TRBJ2-5 | . | . | TRBV15
CASSLPRDTYEQYF | TGTGCCAGCAGCTTACCCCGGGACACCTACGAGCAGTACTTC | TRBJ2-7 | . | . | TRBV7-9
CASSERTSGTIYEQYF | TGCGCCAGCAGTGAGCGTACTAGCGGAACAATCTACGAGCAGTACTTC | TRBJ2-7 | . | TRBD2 | TRBV10-1
CASSDTSAAYEQYF | TGTGCCAGCAGTGACACTAGTGCAGCCTACGAGCAGTACTTC | TRBJ2-7 | . | . | TRBV2
CASSYRTGRENDIQYF | TGTGCCAGCAGTTACCGAACGGGACGAGAGAATGACATTCAGTACTTC | TRBJ2-4 | . | . | TRBV6-6
CASSQDGTAPYEQYF | TGTGCCAGCAGCCAAGATGGGACAGCTCCGTACGAGCAGTACTTC | TRBJ2-7 | . | TRBD1 | TRBV4-2
CASSFGQSSSYNEQFF | TGTGCCAGCAGTTTCGGGCAGTCGAGCTCCTACAATGAGCAGTTCTTC | TRBJ2-1 | . | . | TRBV6-5
CASGLAGVETQYF | TGTGCCAGCGGACTAGCGGGAGTTGAGACCCAGTACTTC | TRBJ2-5 | . | TRBD2 | TRBV28
CASRGIAGQFF | TGTGCCAGCCGAGGTATTGCGGGGCAGTTCTTC | TRBJ2-1 | . | . | TRBV5-6
CASSQDRGPSYEQYF | TGTGCCAGCAGCCAAGATCGGGGCCCATCCTACGAGCAGTACTTC | TRBJ2-7 | few | . | TRBV4-2
CASSPPPSSYNEQFF | TGTGCCAGCAGCCCCCCTCCGAGCTCCTACAATGAGCAGTTCTTC | TRBJ2-1 | . | . | TRBV7-6
CSVEGKGVVYNEQFF | TGCAGCGTTGAAGGGAAAGGGGTGGTCTACAATGAGCAGTTCTTC | TRBJ2-1 | . | . | TRBV29-1
CSGKTSGSSYEQFF | TGCAGCGGCAAGACTAGCGGGAGTTCCTATGAGCAGTTCTTC | TRBJ2-1 | . | TRBD2 | TRBV29-1
CASSPDTASYGYTF | TGTGCCAGCAGCCCCGATACCGCCAGCTATGGCTACACCTTC | TRBJ1-2 | once | . | TRBV6-5
CASSPTGRREEQYF | TGCGCCAGCAGCCCGACAGGGCGCAGGGAGGAGCAGTACTTC | TRBJ2-7 | . | TRBD1 | TRBV4-1
CSVEEGDRGLTEQFF | TGCAGCGTTGAAGAAGGAGACAGGGGGCTAACTGAGCAGTTCTTC | TRBJ2-1 | medium-sized | TRBD1 | TRBV29-1
CASSLGMRGSYEQYF | TGCGCCAGCAGCTTGGGAATGCGGGGGTCCTACGAGCAGTACTTC | TRBJ2-7 | once | TRBD2 | TRBV5-1
CAWEGLGYTF | TGTGCCTGGGAGGGGTTGGGCTACACCTTC | TRBJ1-2 | . | . | TRBV30
CASSLGSRVKYF | TGTGCCAGCAGCTTAGGAAGCCGGGTGAAGTACTTC | TRBJ2-5 | . | . | TRBV11-2
CASSPPHGGMNTEAFF | TGTGCCAGCTCACCACCCCACGGGGGCATGAACACTGAAGCTTTCTTT | TRBJ1-1 | . | . | TRBV18
CASSDGPDSSDTQYF | TGTGCCAGCAGCGATGGACCGGACAGCTCAGATACGCAGTATTTT | TRBJ2-3 | . | . | TRBV6-4
CASSQDSAENYGYTF | TGCGCCAGCAGCCAAGATTCGGCAGAGAACTATGGCTACACCTTC | TRBJ1-2 | once | . | TRBV4-1
CASSTGTLDNEQFF | TGTGCCAGCAGTACAGGTACCCTCGATAATGAGCAGTTCTTC | TRBJ2-1 | . | . | TRBV7-2
CSVLTAAGELFF | TGCAGCGTCTTGACCGCTGCCGGGGAGCTGTTTTTT | TRBJ2-2 | . | . | TRBV29-1
CASSVEGRGHGIQYF | TGTGCCAGCAGCGTAGAGGGAAGGGGGCATGGCATTCAGTACTTC | TRBJ2-4 | . | TRBD1 | TRBV9
CASSGDIYEQYF | TGCGCCAGCAGCGGGGACATTTACGAGCAGTACTTC | TRBJ2-7 | . | . | TRBV5-1
CATSSRGQSNYGYTF | TGTGCCACCAGCAGCCGGGGACAGTCAAACTATGGCTACACCTTC | TRBJ1-2 | . | TRBD1 | TRBV15
CASSLRQLNTEAFF | TGTGCCAGCAGTTTGCGACAGTTGAACACTGAAGCTTTCTTT | TRBJ1-1 | . | . | TRBV28
CASSPPYSRSNTGELFF | TGTGCCAGCTCACCTCCGTACTCCCGATCGAACACCGGGGAGCTGTTTTTT | TRBJ2-2 | . | . | TRBV18
CSVGILRGNEQFF | TGCAGCGTTGGGATATTACGGGGCAATGAGCAGTTCTTC | TRBJ2-1 | . | . | TRBV29-1
CASSPEGGIVYEQFF | TGTGCCAGCTCCCCTGAGGGGGGAATCGTATACGAGCAGTTCTTC | TRBJ2-1 | . | . | TRBV27
CASSDLNVGAYNSPLHF | TGTGCCAGCAGTGACCTCAATGTAGGTGCCTATAATTCACCCCTCCACTTT | TRBJ1-6 | . | . | TRBV6-1
CASSKDRPGGGYEQYF | TGTGCCAGCAGCAAAGACCGACCCGGGGGTGGCTACGAGCAGTACTTC | TRBJ2-7 | . | . | TRBV21-1
CASRPVTGELFF | TGTGCCAGCAGGCCCGTCACCGGGGAGCTGTTTTTT | TRBJ2-2 | . | . | TRBV27
CASIPPFSNTEAFF | TGTGCCAGCATTCCCCCCTTTTCGAACACTGAAGCTTTCTTT | TRBJ1-1 | . | . | TRBV28
CASQTTSGDYNEQFF | TGTGCCAGTCAAACCACTAGCGGGGATTACAATGAGCAGTTCTTC | TRBJ2-1 | many | TRBD2 | TRBV19
CASSGRDRAGTYEQYF | TGTGCCAGTAGTGGCCGGGACAGGGCTGGAACCTACGAGCAGTACTTC | TRBJ2-7 | . | TRBD1 | TRBV19
CASSPGTSGTDTQYF | TGTGCCAGCAGTCCCGGGACTAGCGGGACAGATACGCAGTATTTT | TRBJ2-3 | few | TRBD2 | TRBV27
CASRSQNIQYF | TGTGCCAGCAGGTCGCAAAACATTCAGTACTTC | TRBJ2-4 | . | . | TRBV6-8
CASSLTVGNTEAFF | TGTGCCAGCAGTTTAACAGTCGGGAACACTGAAGCTTTCTTT | TRBJ1-1 | . | . | TRBV28
CASSQARGGNYGYTF | TGTGCCAGCAGCCAAGCCCGTGGGGGTAACTATGGCTACACCTTC | TRBJ1-2 | . | . | TRBV14
CATSRDPGGSDEQFF | TGTGCCACCAGCAGAGATCCCGGGGGTAGCGATGAGCAGTTCTTC | TRBJ2-1 | . | . | TRBV15
CASSQDHASGGNNEQFF | TGCGCCAGCAGCCAAGATCACGCTAGCGGGGGAAACAATGAGCAGTTCTTC | TRBJ2-1 | . | TRBD2 | TRBV4-1
CASSQGLPRGGYEQYF | TGCGCCAGCAGCCAAGGCCTCCCTCGGGGGGGCTACGAGCAGTACTTC | TRBJ2-7 | . | TRBD2 | TRBV4-3